This is a list of T cell receptor beta chains from one sample in a study of PD-1 blockade in classical Hodgkin lymphoma. TCRdb's table, derived via immunoSEQ multiplex PCR, lists solely in-frame clones and lacks some. The sample lists about 21,000 clones, roughly 72% occurring once. Sequencing used peripheral blood mononuclear cells (PBMCs), obtained at baseline. These receptors were collected from a human donor with classical Hodgkin lymphoma. The CDR3 runs from the conserved cysteine through the conserved F or W. Fields, in order: V gene, D gene, clone size, J gene, CDR3 DNA, CDR3 protein. A D gene is named only where the DNA matches it firmly. Clone sizes are given selectively: once, few, many, or a class where the clone is expanded.

>TRBV28|TRBD1|once|TRBJ2-3
TGTGCCAGCAGTCCACAGGGACAGGACCCCACAGATACGCAGTATTTT
CASSPQGQDPTDTQYF
>TRBV28|NA|NA|TRBJ2-1
TGTGCCAGCAGTTTTCCCGGGGGATACAATGAGCAGTTCTTC
CASSFPGGYNEQFF
>TRBV9|NA|NA|TRBJ1-6
TGTGCCAGCAGCGTAGGACAGGTCGATTCACCCCTCCACTTT
CASSVGQVDSPLHF
>TRBV5-4|NA|NA|TRBJ1-5
TGTGCCAGCAGCTGGGGGGGTGGTGGCAATCAGCCCCAGCATTTT
CASSWGGGGNQPQHF
>TRBV4-3|TRBD1|NA|TRBJ1-2
TGCGCCAGCAGCCTCGACAGGGCCCCCGGGGGCTACACCTTC
CASSLDRAPGGYTF
>TRBV5-6|NA|NA|TRBJ2-2
TGTGCCAGCAGCGGATTCGGGGAGCTGTTTTTT
CASSGFGELFF
>TRBV4-2|NA|NA|TRBJ1-6
TGTGCCAGCAGCCACTTGGGTAATTCACCCCTCCACTTT
CASSHLGNSPLHF
>TRBV7-2|NA|NA|TRBJ1-1
TGTGCCAGCAGCTTAAGTGTATACACTGAAGCTTTCTTT
CASSLSVYTEAFF
>TRBV5-4|NA|NA|TRBJ2-1
TGTGCCAGCAGCTCATCCCTAGGGCCGTACTCCTACAATGAGCAGTTCTTC
CASSSSLGPYSYNEQFF
>TRBV19|TRBD1|NA|TRBJ2-1
TGTGCCAGTAGTTCTCGGACAGGGGGCGAGGGCAATGAGCAGTTCTTC
CASSSRTGGEGNEQFF
>TRBV6-1|TRBD1|NA|TRBJ2-7
TGTGCCAGCAACTCAGGGGGATCCTACGAGCAGTACTTC
CASNSGGSYEQYF
>TRBV5-8|NA|NA|TRBJ2-7
TGTGCCAGCAGCTTTCGGCAGAGAACCTACGAGCAGTACTTC
CASSFRQRTYEQYF
>TRBV7-2|NA|NA|TRBJ2-7
TGTGCCAGCAGCCCTGGACCTGCCTACGAGCAGTACTTC
CASSPGPAYEQYF
>TRBV2|NA|NA|TRBJ2-5
TGTGCCAGCGCTTTAAGCGGCGCCCGGGGATTTCAAGAGACCCAGTACTTC
CASALSGARGFQETQYF
>TRBV5-1|NA|NA|TRBJ1-2
TGCGCCAGCAGCTTGGCGGCAGGAGATAACTATGGCTACACCTTC
CASSLAAGDNYGYTF
>TRBV2|NA|NA|TRBJ1-2
TGTGCCAGCAGAACCGCCAGGGAGGCTAACTATGGCTACACCTTC
CASRTAREANYGYTF
>TRBV10-3|NA|NA|TRBJ1-1
TGTGCCATCAGTGCCGGGGATGGTCTTTTCTTT
CAISAGDGLFF
>TRBV7-2|NA|NA|TRBJ1-5
TGTGCCAGCAGCCCTGGACAGCCCAATCAGCCCCAGCATTTT
CASSPGQPNQPQHF
>TRBV11-2|NA|few|TRBJ1-5
TGTGCCAGCAGCCGACGGCATTCCAATCAGCCCCAGCATTTT
CASSRRHSNQPQHF
>TRBV15|NA|NA|TRBJ1-4
TGTGCCACCAGCAGAGACGGGGGGCCGAGTGAAAAACTGTTTTTT
CATSRDGGPSEKLFF
>TRBV7-2|NA|NA|TRBJ2-5
TGTGCCAGCAGCTACCCGGGACCTCAAGAGACCCAGTACTTC
CASSYPGPQETQYF
>TRBV10-3|NA|NA|TRBJ2-5
TGTGCCATCAGGCCTCCAGGAGTGCAAGAGACCCAGTACTTC
CAIRPPGVQETQYF
>TRBV7-2|NA|NA|TRBJ2-7
TGTGCCAGCAGCCTCTCCTACGAGCAGTACTTC
CASSLSYEQYF
>TRBV5-4|NA|once|TRBJ2-2
TGTGTCTCCAGGCAGGGGTTAAACACCGGGGAGCTGTTTTTT
CVSRQGLNTGELFF
>TRBV9|TRBD2|NA|TRBJ2-3
TGTGCCAGCAGCGTAACGACTAGCGGGTACACAGATACGCAGTATTTT
CASSVTTSGYTDTQYF
>TRBV10-3|NA|NA|TRBJ2-2
TGTGCCATCAGTGAAAATGGCAGGGGGGACACCGGGGAGCTGTTTTTT
CAISENGRGDTGELFF
>TRBV5-5|NA|NA|TRBJ1-5
TGTGCCAGCAGCTTGCCCGGGATCAATCAGCCCCAGCATTTT
CASSLPGINQPQHF
>TRBV6-7|NA|NA|TRBJ1-1
TGTGCCAGCAGTTACATGAACACTGAAGCTTTCTTT
CASSYMNTEAFF
>TRBV27|NA|medium-sized|TRBJ2-7
TGTGCCAGCAGTTTATCCCTCGGCGGAACCTACGAGCAGTACTTC
CASSLSLGGTYEQYF
>TRBV4-3|NA|NA|TRBJ1-3
TGCGCCAGCGCGACGACAGCTTACTCTGGAAACACCATATATTTT
CASATTAYSGNTIYF
>TRBV7-3|NA|NA|TRBJ2-5
TGTGCCAGCGGACAGATGCGAGAGACCCAGTACTTC
CASGQMRETQYF
>TRBV7-2|TRBD2|NA|TRBJ2-5
TGTGCCAGCAGCTTAGCCACTGGGAGGGAAGAGACCCAGTACTTC
CASSLATGREETQYF
>TRBV7-9|NA|NA|TRBJ1-1
TGTGCCAGCATCCCGTCCGGGAATCCCGCGACTGAAGCTTTCTTT
CASIPSGNPATEAFF
>TRBV27|NA|NA|TRBJ1-3
TGTGCCAGCTCCTATGTCGTGGGTAGGGATCGTGGAAACACCATATATTTT
CASSYVVGRDRGNTIYF
>TRBV6-5|NA|NA|TRBJ2-5
TGTGCCAGCAGTTACTGGCAGGCGACTCAAGAGACCCAGTACTTC
CASSYWQATQETQYF
>TRBV7-8|TRBD1|NA|TRBJ1-1
TGTGCCAGCAGCTTATACGGACAGGCCGACACTGAAGCTTTCTTT
CASSLYGQADTEAFF
>TRBV11-3|NA|NA|TRBJ2-6
TGTGCCAGCAGCGTCAAATATCGACAAAGTCGGGCCAACGTCCTGACTTTC
CASSVKYRQSRANVLTF
>TRBV7-8|NA|NA|TRBJ1-1
TGTGCCAGCAGTTCAAGGGTACCGGGTCTCAGCAGAACTGAAGCTTTCTTT
CASSSRVPGLSRTEAFF
>TRBV14|NA|NA|TRBJ1-5
TGTGCCAGCAGCCAAGCGGGGAATCAGCCCCAGCATTTT
CASSQAGNQPQHF
>TRBV30|NA|NA|TRBJ1-5
TGTGCCTGGCGGGGGGGGGCTGGGGGCTTGAGCAATCAGCCCCAGCATTTT
CAWRGGAGGLSNQPQHF
>TRBV7-2|NA|NA|TRBJ1-2
TGTGCCAGCAGCTTTGACAGCATCTATGGCTACACCTTC
CASSFDSIYGYTF
>TRBV11-2|TRBD1|few|TRBJ1-3
TGTGCCAGCAGCCGGACAGGGAGCTCTGGAAACACCATATATTTT
CASSRTGSSGNTIYF